The sequence of this TCR beta chain was determined in a study of neurological immune-mediated disorders. It was from 2 million PBMCs stored at -80 C that the unsorted libraries were obtained. cDNA was made by 5'RACE with 10-nucleotide random UMIs. TCRdb processed the 5' RACE reads anew with MiXCR; each CDR3 protein has one entry. The data contain under 45,000 distinct CDR3 sequences, 2.5% of them singletons. This clonotype was found many times. CDR3 size: 18 residues. Germline V gene lookup returns CDR1 DFQATT and CDR2 SNEGSKA (reference sequence). V shed 1 base and J shed 0 bases, with 19 bases lying between them.

The sample comprised PBMCs. The clonotype originates from a man aged 50 to 60 with multiple sclerosis. The V call is TRBV20-1, the J call TRBJ1-5; possible D gene TRBD1, 6 bases. CDR3 sequence reads: CSARAPGGGLYSNQPQHF. CDR3 in DNA: TGCAGTGCTAGAGCGCCGGGCGGGGGCCTTTATAGCAATCAGCCCCAGCATTTT.